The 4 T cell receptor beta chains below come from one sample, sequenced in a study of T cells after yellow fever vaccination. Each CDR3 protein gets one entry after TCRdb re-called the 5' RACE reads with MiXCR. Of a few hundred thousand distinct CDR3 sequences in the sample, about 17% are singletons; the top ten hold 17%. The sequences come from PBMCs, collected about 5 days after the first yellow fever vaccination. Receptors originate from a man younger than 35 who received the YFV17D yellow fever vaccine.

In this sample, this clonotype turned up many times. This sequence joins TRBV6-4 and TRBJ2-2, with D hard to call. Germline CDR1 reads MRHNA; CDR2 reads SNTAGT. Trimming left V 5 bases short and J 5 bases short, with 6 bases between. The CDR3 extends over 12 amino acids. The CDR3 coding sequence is TGTGCCAGCAGTTCGAGAACCGGGGAGCTGTTTTTT. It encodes CASSSRTGELFF.

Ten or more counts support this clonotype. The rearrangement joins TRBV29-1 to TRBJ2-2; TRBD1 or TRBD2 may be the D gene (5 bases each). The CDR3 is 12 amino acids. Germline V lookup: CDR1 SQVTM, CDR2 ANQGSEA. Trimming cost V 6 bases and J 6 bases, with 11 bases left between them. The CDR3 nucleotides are TGCAGCGTGGAGGTGACAGCCGGGGAGCTGTTTTTT. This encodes CSVEVTAGELFF.

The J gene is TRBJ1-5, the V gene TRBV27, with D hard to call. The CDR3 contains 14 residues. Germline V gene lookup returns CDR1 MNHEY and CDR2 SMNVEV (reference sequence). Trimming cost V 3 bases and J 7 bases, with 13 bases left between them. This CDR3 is CASSFLPGSQPQHF. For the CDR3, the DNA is TGTGCCAGCAGTTTCTTGCCAGGATCGCAGCCCCAGCATTTT.

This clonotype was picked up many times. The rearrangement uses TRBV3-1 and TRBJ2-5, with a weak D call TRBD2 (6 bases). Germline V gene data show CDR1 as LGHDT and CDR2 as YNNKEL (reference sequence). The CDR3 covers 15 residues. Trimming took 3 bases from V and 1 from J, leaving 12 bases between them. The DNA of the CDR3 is TGTGCCAGCAGCCAGATCGGGACTTCCCAAGAGACCCAGTACTTC. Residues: CASSQIGTSQETQYF.